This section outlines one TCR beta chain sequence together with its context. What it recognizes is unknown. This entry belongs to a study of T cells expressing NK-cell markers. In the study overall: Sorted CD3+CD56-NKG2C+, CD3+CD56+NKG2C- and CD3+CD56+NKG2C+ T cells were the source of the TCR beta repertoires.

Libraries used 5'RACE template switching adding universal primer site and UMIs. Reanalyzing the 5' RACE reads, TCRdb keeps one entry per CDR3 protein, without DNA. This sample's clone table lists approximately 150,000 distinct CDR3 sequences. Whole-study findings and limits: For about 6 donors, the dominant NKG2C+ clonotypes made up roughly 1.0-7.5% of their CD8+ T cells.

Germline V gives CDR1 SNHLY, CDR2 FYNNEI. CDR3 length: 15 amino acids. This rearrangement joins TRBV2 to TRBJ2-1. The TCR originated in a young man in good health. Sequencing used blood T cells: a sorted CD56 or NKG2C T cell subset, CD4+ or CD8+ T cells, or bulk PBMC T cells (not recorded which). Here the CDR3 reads CASSEDSSSYNEQFF. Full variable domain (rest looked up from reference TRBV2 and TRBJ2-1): EPEVTQTPSHQVTQMGQEVILRCVPISNHLYFYWYRQILGQKVEFLVSFYNNEISEKSEIFDDQFSVERPDGSNFTLKIRSTKLEDSAMYFCASSEDSSSYNEQFFGPGTRLTVL.